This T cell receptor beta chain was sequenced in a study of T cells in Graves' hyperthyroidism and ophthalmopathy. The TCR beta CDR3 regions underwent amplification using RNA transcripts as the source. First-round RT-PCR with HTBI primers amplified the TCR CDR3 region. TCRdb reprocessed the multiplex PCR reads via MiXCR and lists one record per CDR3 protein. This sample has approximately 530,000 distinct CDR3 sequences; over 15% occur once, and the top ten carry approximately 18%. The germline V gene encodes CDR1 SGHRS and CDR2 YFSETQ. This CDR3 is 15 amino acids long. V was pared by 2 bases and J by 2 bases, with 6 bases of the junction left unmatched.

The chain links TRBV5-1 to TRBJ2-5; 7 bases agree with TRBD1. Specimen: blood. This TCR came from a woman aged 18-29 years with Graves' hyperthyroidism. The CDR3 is CASSFQGQTQETQYF. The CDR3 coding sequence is TGCGCCAGCAGCTTCCAGGGACAGACGCAAGAGACCCAGTACTTC.